This T cell receptor beta chain was recorded in a study of cytomegalovirus exposure and HLA in healthy donors. Germline V lookup: CDR1 SGHAT, CDR2 FQNNGV. The CDR3 runs 15 residues. Trimming took off 3 bases at V and 0 bases at J, with 9 bases between the two ends. Primers included in the PCR were 60 Vbeta and 13 Jbeta primers. Profiled with immunoSEQ multiplex PCR; TCRdb holds only in-frame clones, not every one. The top ten hold approximately 1% of the sample, which has about 160,000 clones, more than 75% seen once. The sequenced sample consisted of PBMCs. The chain links TRBV11-2 to TRBJ1-5; D is uncertain. The TCR was taken from a girl aged 2-10 years in good health and CMV-seropositive. The CDR3 DNA reads as TGTGCCAGCAGCTTGTCGGGGTATAGCAATCAGCCCCAGCATTTT. Protein: CASSLSGYSNQPQHF.